Listed here is a single T cell receptor (beta chain). This clone was seen only once. Its target antigen remains unknown. Base qualities are not provided; no much larger clone lies one nucleotide away. The cohort comprised under 700 healthy bone marrow donors. All cohort members were sampled while nominally healthy, although unrecorded immune exposures were likely present. The donor was CMV seropositive and was included in the group of 250 to 300 seropositive cohort members. A peripheral blood sample was provided by each donor, and peripheral blood mononuclear cells were used for TCR beta sequencing. Genomic DNA extraction from the blood cell samples was performed with the Qiagen DNeasy Blood Extraction Kit. The data were taken from a study of cytomegalovirus exposure and HLA in healthy donors (dated by TCRdb to the late 2010s). General notes on the study: An earlier analysis of several hundred of the donors reported 250 to 300 Gb of sequence data and some 120 million unique TCR beta sequences from about 179 million T cells. An early release that covered around 590 HLA-typed donors contained approximately 320 gigabases of sequencing data and tens of millions of unique TCR sequences. Of the 300 to 450 genotyped donors, less than 90% were placed in the genetic ancestry cluster associated with self-reported Caucasian donors. The study was designed to test whether signatures of past pathogen exposure could be identified by cataloging public T cell receptors. The T cell repertoires of 550 to 850 subjects were profiled by immunosequencing and related to cytomegalovirus serostatus. A separate validation cohort of 100 to 150 different subjects was used in addition to the 666-subject first cohort. To predict cytomegalovirus infection status, the study combined high-throughput TCR immunosequencing, statistical association of individual TCRs with disease status, and machine learning. To study patterns of TCR occurrence, a later analysis re-analyzed previously published TCR beta repertoires from hundreds of donors and added high-resolution HLA genotyping. The later analysis used no new phenotypic data to find candidate immune exposures, relying instead on TCR beta sequences and their occurrence across donors. In an earlier analysis of a few hundred of the donors, high-throughput TCR beta sequencing was used to judge whether each TCR beta V gene segment behaved as functional or pseudogenic. Alongside the repertoire data, information on donor age, sex, ethnicity and CMV serostatus was compiled. A later genetic analysis took genome-wide SNP genotypes for about 65% of the roughly 670 donors and used that subset as a discovery cohort. All discovery cohort repertoires had been generated on a single sequencing platform. HLA typing included class I and class II loci at four-digit resolution. The number of donors typed differed by locus, with roughly 620-630 for A, B, C, DRB1 and DQB1, roughly 520 for DQA1, approximately 570 for DPA1, and around 460 for DPB1. Roughly five DR-DQ haplotypes were treated as single units for association and clustering because of strong linkage in the cohort. Across some 400 genotyped donors of the cohort, an average of about 240,000 unique TCR beta nucleotide sequences per donor were sequenced, and about a sixth of those sequences were non-productive. Overall study results and their limits: Linkage disequilibrium might explain the correlated functional status among segregating V segments, but an unknown experimental factor could not be excluded. A later analysis found that most CMV-associated TCR beta chains appeared HLA-restricted, with HLA associations seemingly driven largely by CMV exposure. The sequencing pipeline was judged likely to have produced a cluster of highly shared sequence variants as a technical artifact. A later analysis reported that several top co-occurrence clusters appeared linked to parvovirus B19, influenza, CMV and Epstein-Barr virus. The classifier was reported to diagnose cytomegalovirus status with high specificity and sensitivity in both the original cohort and the validation cohort. The earlier analysis of fewer than 750 of the donors excluded 15 to 20 rarely observed V segments, including chromosome 9 orphons, because counts were too low. A later genetic analysis reported fewer N-insertions in productive TCRs among donors in an Asian-associated ancestry cluster than the approximately 670-donor mean. Because HLA typing was unavailable for some donors at each locus, only the typed subset was used in association tests. Most TCR sequences were seen in very few donors, while some public TCRs were found in many individuals. According to the authors, the approach could potentially be generalized to other disease states and immunological phenotypes. According to a later analysis, TCR association rates differed among HLA loci, with DRB1 alleles showing the most associated TCRs and HLA-C alleles showing the fewest. The cohort was sequenced for TCR beta chains only, and without alpha or paired-chain data the features that could be detected were limited. Sequencing depth was assumed to be roughly uniform across donors in the presence/absence analyses, though that assumption may not hold. In an earlier analysis of several hundred of the donors, most TCR beta V segments were observed in productive rearrangements about 87% or about 30% of the time, broadly matching IMGT annotations. A further reported finding was that TCR beta sequences accurately predicted the HLA-A and HLA-B alleles for most subjects in the first cohort. V-gene and J-gene trimming of TCR beta chains was associated with a missense DCLRE1C variant in a later genetic analysis, and the association was replicated in an independent cohort. For the cohort, immune exposure information was limited to CMV serostatus. In a later analysis, HLA-associated TCR beta chains showed more clonal expansion and lower generation probabilities than non-associated chains that were equally common. A few of the identified cytomegalovirus-associated TCR beta chains were confirmed in vitro to be specific for cytomegalovirus antigens. Specific HLA alleles were associated with some 15,000 TCR beta sequences at a false discovery rate of 0.05 in a later analysis. In the study, around 160 TCR beta chains were listed as associated with cytomegalovirus. When HLA alleles, especially DR and DQ, strongly co-occurred, attributing TCR associations to individual alleles was difficult.

Receptor amplification or capture employed the immunoSEQ multiplex PCR assay. For the multiplex PCR, a mixture combining 60 forward primers for TCR Vbeta segments and 13 reverse primers for TCR Jbeta segments was used. A multiplex PCR assay on genomic DNA amplified the CDR3 region of rearranged TCR beta genes. The Illumina HiSeq System was used to sequence the amplified TCR beta libraries as 87-base-pair reads. In the source study's methods: A later analysis tallied 75 million to 85 million unique TCR beta chains across the 650 to 750 repertoires, and some 10 million of those chains were shared by two or more donors. A nearest-neighbor algorithm error-corrected the raw reads and collapsed the reads into unique sequences, merging closely related sequences to remove PCR and sequencing errors. To assign V, D and J gene segments, CDR3 sequences were aligned to IMGT reference sequences. Each retained sequence needed at least a six-nucleotide match to both a V gene segment and a J gene segment. Rearrangements were classified as productive when the CDR3 lacked stop codons and remained in frame with V and J, and all other rearrangements were classified as non-productive. Following IMGT convention, CDR3 was defined as the stretch from the second conserved V-encoded cysteine to the conserved J-encoded phenylalanine. In an earlier analysis of around 540 of the donors, sequences lacking an unambiguous match to a single V gene segment were excluded. In an earlier analysis of roughly 600 of the donors, a V segment was called functional when productive rearrangements were above 56.7%, and segregating when the standard deviation between donors exceeded 5%. A statistical classification framework was developed to diagnose cytomegalovirus status using the catalog of TCR beta chain sequences. A later analysis assigned V and J genes by comparing TCR nucleotide sequences with IMGT/GENE-DB human TR gene sequences. A later analysis assigned CDR3 sequences and most-parsimonious VDJ recombination scenarios with the TCRdist pipeline. In a later analysis, each TCR beta chain was defined by its CDR3 amino acid sequence together with its V-gene family, and reads without a unique V-gene family were excluded. A later analysis removed 600 or so highly shared, low-generation-probability nucleotide sequences to deal with suspected cross-contamination and a sequencing artifact. In a later analysis, a clonal expansion index was calculated for each public chain from normalized within-repertoire ranks of inferred template counts. A later analysis computed generation probabilities with a VDJ recombination model fitted to out-of-frame rearrangements, and checked the results against IGoR. In a later analysis, TCR-TCR, TCR-HLA and TCR-CMV co-occurrence was scored with hypergeometric tests, and a repertoire-size bias correction was applied to TCR pairs. In a later analysis, false discovery rates were estimated by permuting HLA or CMV assignments 20 times. A later analysis grouped co-occurring TCRs with DBSCAN, adding TCRdist sequence similarity when clustering within HLA-allele-positive subsets. Repertoires with fewer than 30,000 or more than 120,000 public chains, plus five repertoires with anomalous nucleotide sharing, were excluded from co-occurrence clustering. Drawn from immuneACCESS, this table holds only the in-frame rearrangements with V and J called that TCRdb kept. Clones are partly lost; checked studies trace under half to an unresolved V gene and leave the rest unexplained. V and J calls and clone size are as listed in that table; D and trimming were resolved from the DNA. This sample comprises some 150,000 clones, 75% to 85% of them detected only once. The top ten hold less than 2% of the sample.

This TCR came from a female donor in good health and CMV-seropositive. Source material: PBMCs.

The DNA sequence reads TGTGCCAGTAGTCTGGATCGGGACAGCTACAATGAGCAGTTCTTC. Its protein is CASSLDRDSYNEQFF. The receptor chain draws on TRBV19 and TRBJ2-1; TRBD1 fits 7 bases in the junction. From the cysteine through the phenylalanine, the CDR3 covers 15 amino acids. This entry keeps only the CDR3 DNA: 45 bases, framed from base 1. V is trimmed back by 5 bases and J by 3 bases, and the junction contains 7 bases that no gene match accounts for. CDR1 and CDR2 are drawn from the germline V gene (reference sequence): LNHDA, SQIVND.